The present entry profiles one T cell receptor beta chain with its context. In this sample, this clone turned up a few times. Its cognate antigen has yet to be identified. No base qualities exist here, and no much larger clone lies one base off it. At one collaborating source in Seattle, patients were enrolled during active infection and were followed longitudinally through the course of disease. The collaborating institutions used their own protocols to collect whole blood in K2EDTA tubes. For TCRbeta analysis, collaborators shipped samples as frozen whole blood, isolated PBMCs, or DNA extracted from either of those sample types. This record belongs to a study of blood T cell repertoires in COVID-19 (dated by TCRdb to the early 2020s). With regard to the full study: The collaborator samples originated in the United States, Italy and Spain and spanned the acute and convalescent phases of COVID-19. Where HLA class I and class II types were available, the types were taken from metadata supplied by the sample provider, not from assay-based typing. Samples were obtained from the ongoing ImmuneRACE study (first 160 participants) and from 1,254 subjects provided by 6 global collaborators. The repertoires were made available in a free public database intended to serve as a resource for research on the immune response to SARS-CoV-2. The sample metadata nearly always contained a de-identified subject ID, COVID-19 status, age in years and sex. The material from the prospective study consisted of cDNA or gDNA derived from T cells, B-cell-depleted T cells, or PBMCs. Subjects who had been exposed to COVID-19, were actively infected with it, or had recovered from it provided the deeply sampled blood TCRbeta repertoires that made up the dataset. What the authors observed across the whole study: Clinical and demographic metadata were provided uncurated, with the amount varying by source and participant.

Spanning cysteine to phenylalanine, the CDR3 consists of 13 amino acids. CDR3 DNA is the only sequence kept; it has 39 bases, read in frame from the first base. V was cut back by 1 base and J by 8 bases, leaving a gap of 11 bases between them. In the germline V gene (reference sequence), CDR1 corresponds to LGHDT and CDR2 to YNNKEL. TCRbeta CDR3 regions were amplified from genomic DNA by means of the immunoSEQ Assay, a bias-controlled multiplex PCR. In the original analysis: Nucleated cell counts per sample were estimated from amplification of reference gene primers within the assay. To quantify the absolute abundance of each unique TCRbeta CDR3 rearrangement, sequence reads were collapsed and filtered. For each sample, productive Simpson clonality was calculated by taking the square root of Simpson's diversity index across productive rearrangements. The table was pulled from immuneACCESS by TCRdb, which kept in-frame rearrangements only. Such tables lose some clones; where checked, under half of the loss comes from unresolved V genes, and the rest has no known cause. V and J calls plus clone size are reproduced from that table; the DNA served to infer D and trimming. The sample has some 500,000 clones on record, about 89% of them singletons. The ten largest clones represent about 8.2% of the sample.

The receptor comes from a woman in her fifties or sixties with COVID-19, enrolled during active disease. The rearranged segments are TRBV3-1 (or the pseudogene TRBV3-2) and TRBJ1-2; too little of a D gene remains to name it. Sequenced sample: peripheral blood. The bases read TGTGCCAGCAGCCAAGGACATGCCGTGGGCTACACCTTC. Its translation is CASSQGHAVGYTF.